These T cell receptor beta chains were read from a single sample in a study of OX40 agonist ivuxolimab in advanced cancers. TCRdb's table, derived via immunoSEQ multiplex PCR, lists solely in-frame clones and lacks some. The table includes more than 60,000 clones, roughly nine tenths detected once. The material sequenced was CD4+ or CD8+ T cells sorted from blood, taken in a trial of the OX40 agonist ivuxolimab. The source of these receptors is an adult with an advanced solid tumor such as melanoma, head and neck, liver or kidney cancer. CDR3s include the opening cysteine and the closing phenylalanine or tryptophan. Each record gives: V gene, clone size, CDR3 length, J gene, D gene, CDR3 DNA, CDR3 protein. The D gene is left open where the match is weak. Clone sizes are given selectively: once, few, many, or a class where the clone is expanded.

TRBV27	-	14	TRBJ2-2	-	TGTGCCAGCAGCGTGTGGGGTACACCCGGGGAGCTGTTTTTT	CASSVWGTPGELFF
TRBV18	few	15	TRBJ2-7	-	TGTGCCAGCTCATCACCACGGGCTGACACCTACGAGCAGTACTTC	CASSSPRADTYEQYF
TRBV28	-	11	TRBJ2-3	-	TGTGCCAGCAGGATAATAGATACGCAGTATTTT	CASRIIDTQYF
TRBV28	-	14	TRBJ2-1	-	TGTGCCAGCAGTGAACGCGGGACTCTCAATGAGCAGTTCTTC	CASSERGTLNEQFF
TRBV29-1	-	14	TRBJ1-1	-	TGCAGCGTTGAAGTGCCGGGGGCCAACACTGAAGCTTTCTTT	CSVEVPGANTEAFF
TRBV6-6	-	13	TRBJ2-7	-	TGTGCCAGCAGTTACTCGGAGGCCTACGAGCAGTACTTC	CASSYSEAYEQYF
TRBV5-1	-	13	TRBJ2-5	-	TGCGCCAGCAGCTTGTACGGTCAAGTGACCCAGTACTTC	CASSLYGQVTQYF
TRBV9	once	13	TRBJ1-1	-	TGTGCCAGCAGCGTAGATTTGAACACTGAAGCTTTCTTT	CASSVDLNTEAFF
TRBV30	-	14	TRBJ2-3	-	TGTGCCTGGAGTGCCGGGGTGGGCCGAGATACGCAGTATTTT	CAWSAGVGRDTQYF
TRBV5-4	-	14	TRBJ1-1	-	TGTGCCAGCAGCTCCGACAGAGTGAACACTGAAGCTTTCTTT	CASSSDRVNTEAFF
TRBV13	-	13	TRBJ1-1	-	TGTGCCAGCAGCTTAGCCGGGGGGACTGAAGCTTTCTTT	CASSLAGGTEAFF
TRBV5-5	-	12	TRBJ2-3	-	TGTGCCAGCAGCTTTGGTTCGGATACGCAGTATTTT	CASSFGSDTQYF
TRBV5-1	-	15	TRBJ2-3	TRBD2	TGCGCCAGCAGCCCCACTAGCGGGGGGGCGGATACGCAGTATTTT	CASSPTSGGADTQYF
TRBV6-4	once	13	TRBJ2-2	-	TGTGCCAGCAGTGACTCGAGCACCGGGGAGCTGTTTTTT	CASSDSSTGELFF
TRBV19	-	15	TRBJ1-5	-	TGTGCCAGTAGTAGGAGGGGTGTGTGGAATCAGCCCCAGCATTTT	CASSRRGVWNQPQHF
TRBV28	-	14	TRBJ1-5	-	TGTGCCAGCAGTCCCAGGGGCTGGGATCAGCCCCAGCATTTT	CASSPRGWDQPQHF
TRBV4-1	-	13	TRBJ2-7	TRBD2	TGCGCCAGCAGCCAAGGGGGGGGCTACGAGCAGTACTTC	CASSQGGGYEQYF
TRBV27	once	14	TRBJ1-5	-	TGTGCCAGCAGTTCGAACAGCCTCAATCAGCCCCAGCATTTT	CASSSNSLNQPQHF
TRBV28	-	14	TRBJ2-3	-	TGTGCCAGCAGTTTTACGACAGTCACAGATACGCAGTATTTT	CASSFTTVTDTQYF
TRBV29-1	-	13	TRBJ1-1	-	TGCAGCGTGTGGGACATCCAGAACACTGAAGCTTTCTTT	CSVWDIQNTEAFF
TRBV4-1	-	17	TRBJ2-1	-	TGCGCCAGCAGCCAAGAACCCCTTGCACTAGCTGGGGATGAGCAGTTCTTC	CASSQEPLALAGDEQFF
TRBV5-1	few	14	TRBJ1-1	TRBD1	TGCGCCAGCAGCCCGAGGACAGGGAACACTGAAGCTTTCTTT	CASSPRTGNTEAFF
TRBV27	-	13	TRBJ2-1	-	TGTGCCAGCAGTTTTCGGACCTACAATGAGCAGTTCTTC	CASSFRTYNEQFF
TRBV13	-	16	TRBJ2-1	-	TGTGCCAGCAGCGTACCCCCCTATCACCCGGCGTATGAGCAGTTCTTC	CASSVPPYHPAYEQFF
TRBV30	once	14	TRBJ2-7	TRBD1	TGTGCCTGGGTTGGACAGGGTCGACCCTACGAGCAGTACTTC	CAWVGQGRPYEQYF
TRBV11-2	-	12	TRBJ2-1	-	TGTGCCAGCAGCTTTCTAGCGAATGAGCAGTTCTTC	CASSFLANEQFF
TRBV7-9	-	14	TRBJ2-7	TRBD1	TGTGCCAGCAGCTTGACCGGGACAGGGGTCGAGCAGTACTTC	CASSLTGTGVEQYF
TRBV7-6	-	13	TRBJ1-5	-	TGTGCCAGCAGCTACCAGGGTGGTCAGCCCCAGCATTTT	CASSYQGGQPQHF
TRBV6-6	-	12	TRBJ1-5	-	TGTGCCAGCAGTTATGTGGCTCAGCCCCAGCATTTT	CASSYVAQPQHF
TRBV5-1	-	15	TRBJ1-4	-	TGCGCCAGCAGCTTGGCTTTTGGGAGTGTTGAAAAACTGTTTTTT	CASSLAFGSVEKLFF
TRBV6-1	-	15	TRBJ2-5	-	TGTGCCAGCAGTGTGCGAAATGAGGTTTGGGAGACCCAGTACTTC	CASSVRNEVWETQYF
TRBV5-6	-	15	TRBJ2-3	TRBD2	TGTGCCAGCAGCATCCTAGCGGGAGTGACAGATACGCAGTATTTT	CASSILAGVTDTQYF
TRBV7-6	-	18	TRBJ2-7	TRBD1	TGTGCCAGCAGCACACCCGGGACAGGGGGCCAAGGGGCCTACGAGCAGTACTTC	CASSTPGTGGQGAYEQYF
TRBV27	once	13	TRBJ1-1	-	TGTGCCAGCGGTAGACTGGGGATCACTGAAGCTTTCTTT	CASGRLGITEAFF
TRBV6-6	-	15	TRBJ1-2	-	TGTGCCAGCAGTGACTTTAGCGGGGGTAACTATGGCTACACCTTC	CASSDFSGGNYGYTF
TRBV19	-	14	TRBJ2-7	TRBD2	TGTGCCAGTAGTTTGGCTAGCGGGAACTACGAGCAGTACTTC	CASSLASGNYEQYF
TRBV19	few	14	TRBJ1-4	-	TGTGCCAGTAGTATAGTCGCCGGGACTCTAAAACTGTTTTTT	CASSIVAGTLKLFF
TRBV5-1	-	15	TRBJ2-5	-	TGCGCCAGCAGCTTGTTACCAGGTTACCAAGAGACCCAGTACTTC	CASSLLPGYQETQYF
TRBV15	-	13	TRBJ2-7	-	TGTGCCACCAGCAGTCTGGAGGCCTACGAGCAGTACTTC	CATSSLEAYEQYF
TRBV2	-	13	TRBJ1-3	-	TGTGCCAGCAACCCTGGGTCTGGAAACACCATATATTTT	CASNPGSGNTIYF
TRBV6-4	-	13	TRBJ1-5	-	TGTGCCAGCAGTGACTCTCCCGATCAGCCCCAGCATTTT	CASSDSPDQPQHF
TRBV6-1	-	14	TRBJ2-3	-	TGTGCCAGCAGGTGGTACAGGGAATCAGATACGCAGTATTTT	CASRWYRESDTQYF
TRBV15	-	16	TRBJ2-2	-	TGTGCCACCAGCAGAGCTCGCGGATCGAACACCGGGGAGCTGTTTTTT	CATSRARGSNTGELFF
TRBV5-1	-	15	TRBJ1-2	TRBD1	TGCGCCAGCAGCCCCTCCGGACAGGGTTACTATGGCTACACCTTC	CASSPSGQGYYGYTF
TRBV1	-	17	TRBJ1-5	-	TGCACCAGCAGCCAAGATCGACAGGGCGATCTCGGCCAGCCCCAGCATTTT	CTSSQDRQGDLGQPQHF
TRBV7-3	-	14	TRBJ2-2	TRBD2	TGTGCCAGCAGTAGGACTAGCACAACCGGGGAGCTGTTTTTT	CASSRTSTTGELFF
TRBV5-1	-	16	TRBJ2-5	TRBD1	TGCGCCAGCAGCTGGGCAACAGGGGTGGGTGGCGAGACCCAGTACTTC	CASSWATGVGGETQYF
TRBV4-2	-	16	TRBJ2-1	-	TGTGCCAGCAGCCAAGACGATGGGGGAACCAGTGGTGAGCAGTTCTTC	CASSQDDGGTSGEQFF
TRBV27	-	15	TRBJ1-1	TRBD1	TGTGCCAGCAGTTTCCTGGGACAGAGGAACACTGAAGCTTTCTTT	CASSFLGQRNTEAFF
TRBV30	-	14	TRBJ2-7	TRBD2	TGTGCCACATTGGGGGAGGGGAGCTCCTACGAGCAGTACTTC	CATLGEGSSYEQYF
TRBV7-8	-	13	TRBJ1-1	TRBD1	TGTGCCAGCAGCTCGACTGACAGGGAAGAAGCTTTCTTT	CASSSTDREEAFF
TRBV4-1	-	14	TRBJ1-1	TRBD1	TGCGCCAGCAGCCTAGGACAGGGGAACACTGAAGCTTTCTTT	CASSLGQGNTEAFF
TRBV19	-	14	TRBJ2-1	-	TGTGCCAGTAGTGCCGGGACTGCCTACAATGAGCAGTTCTTC	CASSAGTAYNEQFF
TRBV27	-	15	TRBJ2-5	TRBD2	TGTGCCAGCAGTTCAGGACTAGCGGGGGGGGAGACCCAGTACTTC	CASSSGLAGGETQYF
TRBV19	-	13	TRBJ2-1	-	TGTGCCAGTATGGCCGAGCTTTACAATGAGCAGTTCTTC	CASMAELYNEQFF
TRBV27	-	14	TRBJ2-7	TRBD2	TGTGCCAGCAGTCTCCTAGCGGGCTCCCACGAGCAGTACTTC	CASSLLAGSHEQYF
TRBV9	-	15	TRBJ1-4	-	TGTGCCAGCAGCGTAGATGAGGATGAGGGTGAAAAACTGTTTTTT	CASSVDEDEGEKLFF